What follows are 29 T cell receptor beta chains derived from one specimen sequenced in a study of early T cells in non-severe SARS-CoV-2 infection. TCRdb re-analysed the 5' RACE reads in MiXCR, keeping a single row per CDR3 protein. The table records 65,000 to 80,000 distinct CDR3 sequences, roughly 13% of them present only once. Sequencing was performed on whole blood. The receptor set was obtained from an adult who was a healthcare worker with PCR-confirmed SARS-CoV-2 infection or an uninfected control (not recorded which).

This clonotype showed up just a few times. The rearrangement links TRBV6-5 to TRBJ1-5; tentative D call: TRBD1 (5 bases). Per the germline V gene, CDR1 is MNHEY and CDR2 is SVGAGI. This CDR3 comprises 17 residues. Trimming took 6 bases from V and 0 from J, leaving 18 bases between them. The chain's CDR3 is CASSLQEPWSSNQPQHF. The CDR3 DNA follows: TGTGCCAGCAGCCTACAGGAGCCCTGGAGTAGCAATCAGCCCCAGCATTTT.

The rearrangement joins TRBV20-1 to TRBJ2-3; D is possibly TRBD2 (5 bases). CDR3 length: 16 amino acids. Germline CDR1 is DFQATT and CDR2 is SNEGSKA (reference sequence). The ends were cut back, 0 bases at V and 2 bases at J, with 15 bases in the middle. In nucleotides, the CDR3 is TGCAGTGCTAGAGAAGTGGTCGGGGTCTCCACAGATACGCAGTATTTT. Protein product: CSAREVVGVSTDTQYF.

In this sample, this clonotype turned up many times. The V and J genes are TRBV29-1 and TRBJ1-1; D gene ambiguous. The germline V gene encodes CDR1 SQVTM and CDR2 ANQGSEA. The CDR3 contains 11 residues. Deletions cut 3 bases from V and 10 bases from J, with 12 bases between. This CDR3 is CSVEDTGGAFF. CDR3 in DNA: TGCAGCGTTGAGGATACCGGTGGAGCTTTCTTT.

The chain combines TRBV7-9 with TRBJ2-5; no clear D. The germline gives CDR1 SEHNR, CDR2 FQNEAQ (reference sequence). Trimming removed 5 bases from V and 5 bases from J, with 18 bases in between. This CDR3 spans 15 amino acids. CDR3 nucleotides: TGTGCCAGCAGCCTGGTAGGGCACTCCCTGGAGACCCAGTACTTC. Translated: CASSLVGHSLETQYF.

This clonotype was observed a handful of times. The chain joins TRBV7-9 to TRBJ1-2, with 8 bases identical to TRBD1. After removal of 5 bases from V and 4 bases from J, the junction contained 6 bases not matched to a gene. This CDR3 has 14 amino acids. The germline V gene has CDR1 SEHNR and CDR2 FQNEAQ (reference sequence). The CDR3 DNA reads TGTGCCAGCAGCCCCAGGGACAGGATCTATGGCTACACCTTC. Protein: CASSPRDRIYGYTF.

This clonotype was recorded at least ten times. The V and J genes are TRBV12-3 or TRBV12-4 and TRBJ1-1, with TRBD1 matching over 10 bases. The CDR3 sequence is 17 residues long. V shed 5 bases and J 2 bases; nucleotides not matched to a gene: 11. Written as DNA, the CDR3 is TGTGCCAGCAGTCAGCCGCGACAGGGGGCAACCAACACTGAAGCTTTCTTT. Protein: CASSQPRQGATNTEAFF.

This clonotype showed up many times. This chain links TRBV7-6 with TRBJ1-4; no definite D call. The germline gives CDR1 SGHVS, CDR2 FNYEAQ. Trimming removed 2 bases at V and 7 bases at J, with 8 bases between. The CDR3 length is 13 residues. CDR3 loop: CASSLSGSEKLFF. CDR3 nucleotide sequence: TGTGCCAGCAGCTTATCCGGTAGTGAAAAACTGTTTTTT.

This clonotype was found many times. This chain joins TRBV29-1 and TRBJ1-2, with D possibly TRBD1 on 5 matching bases. Germline loops: CDR1 SQVTM, CDR2 ANQGSEA. The CDR3 is 12 amino acids. V lost 6 bases, J lost 8 bases, and 16 bases lay in between. CDR3 DNA: TGCAGCGTAGACCCCGACAGTCGGGGCTACACCTTC. Its protein product is CSVDPDSRGYTF.

This sequence joins TRBV18 and TRBJ2-3; 9 positions agree with TRBD2. Germline V gene lookup returns CDR1 KGHSH and CDR2 LQKENI. The CDR3 extends over 16 amino acids. Trimming cost V 5 bases and J 4 bases; bases outside gene matches: 10. CDR3 in amino acids: CASSSRASGKPDTQYF. The CDR3, as DNA: TGTGCCAGCTCATCCCGGGCTAGCGGGAAACCAGATACGCAGTATTTT.

This clonotype appeared many times. The chain carries TRBV29-1 and TRBJ1-1; perhaps TRBD1 as D (5 bases). The CDR3 length is 14 residues. V lost 8 bases and J lost 2, with 18 bases in between. In germline, CDR1 is SQVTM, CDR2 ANQGSEA. DNA of the CDR3: TGCAGCCTTAGGTTCGGGGACGTAAACACTGAAGCTTTCTTT. This codes for CSLRFGDVNTEAFF.

This clonotype has a handful of counts. The chain uses TRBV6-2 or TRBV6-3 and TRBJ2-7; 10 bases match TRBD1. V was clipped by 3 bases and J by 3 bases; unmatched bases: 11. CDR1 is MNHEY and CDR2 is SVGEGT in the germline V gene. The CDR3 is made up of 17 amino acids. This CDR3 reads CASSYRPGQGIIYEQYF. CDR3 nucleotides: TGTGCCAGCAGTTATCGCCCGGGACAGGGGATTATCTACGAGCAGTACTTC.

The table lists this clonotype with many counts. The gene calls are TRBV11-3 and TRBJ2-7; D is unclear. V gave up 4 bases and J gave up 5 bases, with 24 bases separating them. The germline gives CDR1 SGHNT, CDR2 YENEEA. CDR3 length: 17 amino acids. CDR3 nucleotides: TGTGCCAGCAGCTGCCCCTCCTTTGGTGCAGGTTCCCACGAGCAGTACTTC. It yields the protein CASSCPSFGAGSHEQYF.

This clonotype has a handful of counts. The V call is TRBV20-1, the J call TRBJ2-4; D is possibly TRBD2 (6 bases). V dropped 1 base and J dropped 8 bases, with 18 bases sitting between them. CDR1 is DFQATT and CDR2 is SNEGSKA in the germline V gene (reference sequence). The CDR3 has 15 residues. The CDR3: CSARVKRVQRDIQYF. The CDR3 region has the DNA TGCAGTGCTAGAGTCAAGCGGGTCCAAAGGGACATTCAGTACTTC.

The chain carries TRBV19 and TRBJ2-1; TRBD2 is a possible D gene (5 bases). Germline V CDR1 and CDR2: LNHDA, SQIVND (reference sequence). The CDR3 loop spans 15 amino acids. Trimming took 6 bases from V and 4 from J, leaving 16 bases between them. The DNA of the CDR3 is TGTGCCAGTAGCCCTTGGCCCGGGGATTACAATGAGCAGTTCTTC. It specifies CASSPWPGDYNEQFF.

There are many counts of this clonotype. This chain connects TRBV30 to TRBJ1-4, with D uncertain. The CDR3 runs 15 residues. V was pared by 2 bases and J by 4 bases, with 14 bases between. Germline values: CDR1 GTSNPN, CDR2 SVGIG (reference sequence). CDR3 coding DNA: TGTGCCTGGAGTAGGGCTGGAGGAGTTAATGAAAAACTGTTTTTT. Residues: CAWSRAGGVNEKLFF.

This clonotype has a handful of counts. The chain uses TRBV7-2 and TRBJ2-3; 9 nucleotides agree with TRBD2. V was clipped by 3 bases and J by 0 bases; unmatched bases: 10. The CDR3 runs to 18 residues. Germline CDR1 is SGHTA and CDR2 is FQGNSA. CDR3 DNA: TGTGCCAGCAGCTTTCCAGCGGGAGGCCTCCCTAGCACAGATACGCAGTATTTT. Translated: CASSFPAGGLPSTDTQYF.

This clonotype was seen ten or more times. This chain uses TRBV28 with TRBJ2-2, with no clear D. Germline loops: CDR1 MDHEN, CDR2 SYDVKM. This CDR3 contains 15 residues. Trimming took 3 bases from V and 5 from J, leaving 13 bases between them. The CDR3: CASSFRLKKTGELFF. CDR3 bases: TGTGCCAGCAGTTTTCGGCTAAAGAAGACCGGGGAGCTGTTTTTT. The variable domain in full, with the rest retrieved from reference TRBV28 and TRBJ2-2, is DVKVTQSSRYLVKRTGEKVFLECVQDMDHENMFWYRQDPGLGLRLIYFSYDVKMKEKGDIPEGYSVSREKKERFSLILESASTNQTSMYLCASSFRLKKTGELFFGEGSRLTVL.

For the CDR3, the DNA is TGTGCCAGCAGTTTAACCAGTACGACCGAGCAGTACTTC. It encodes CASSLTSTTEQYF. This chain connects TRBV12-3 or TRBV12-4 to TRBJ2-7; D remains ambiguous. This CDR3 has 13 residues. The ends were cut back, 2 bases at V and 6 bases at J, with 11 bases in the middle.

This clonotype was seen ten or more times. The rearrangement uses TRBV29-1 and TRBJ2-2; D gene uncertain. V was trimmed by 1 base and J by 3 bases, leaving 9 bases between them. The CDR3 is 14 amino acids. Germline CDR1 SQVTM, CDR2 ANQGSEA. CDR3 in DNA: TGCAGCGTTGAAGGGGTTCTTGACACCGGGGAGCTGTTTTTT. Its translation is CSVEGVLDTGELFF.

This sequence joins TRBV20-1 and TRBJ2-1; 7 nucleotides match TRBD2. The length of the CDR3 is 16 residues. After removal of 0 bases from V and 5 bases from J, the junction contained 10 bases not matched to a gene. Germline V gene lookup returns CDR1 DFQATT and CDR2 SNEGSKA (reference sequence). CDR3 in DNA: TGCAGTGCTAGAGACAGCGGGATTCGATTAGACAATGAGCAGTTCTTC. Amino acid sequence: CSARDSGIRLDNEQFF.

This clonotype was counted at least ten times. This chain links TRBV27 with TRBJ2-2, with 7 nucleotides matching TRBD1. The length of the CDR3 is 14 residues. CDR1 MNHEY and CDR2 SMNVEV come from the germline V gene (reference sequence). Germline trimming cut 6 bases from V and 4 bases from J; bases unmatched to any gene: 5. Here the CDR3 DNA reads TGTGCCAGCAGCGACAGGGTCGGCACCGGGGAGCTGTTTTTT. Residues: CASSDRVGTGELFF.

This clonotype appeared many times. The chain joins TRBV7-8 to TRBJ2-2; the match to TRBD2 covers 8 bases. Germline CDR1 and CDR2: SGHVS and FQNEAQ. Trimming took 0 bases from V and 3 from J; bases not matched to a gene: 9. This CDR3 region has 18 residues. The CDR3 DNA follows: TGTGCCAGCAGCTTAGCGCGGCCTAGCGGGTCATACACCGGGGAGCTGTTTTTT. Encoded protein: CASSLARPSGSYTGELFF.

V is TRBV10-3 and J is TRBJ2-7; D remains unclear. Germline V lookup: CDR1 ENHRY, CDR2 SYGVKD. This CDR3 has 14 amino acids. V was trimmed by 3 bases and J by 5 bases, leaving 14 bases between them. CDR3 amino acids: CAISDHESGNEQYF. CDR3 in DNA: TGTGCCATCAGTGACCACGAATCTGGGAACGAGCAGTACTTC.

This clonotype was counted many times. The chain couples TRBV10-3 to TRBJ2-7; 8 bases map to TRBD2. Trimming took 0 bases from V and 0 from J; bases not matched to a gene: 13. The CDR3 runs to 19 residues. In germline, CDR1 is ENHRY, CDR2 SYGVKD. The CDR3 sequence is CAISESGLAGDTISYEQYF. In DNA form, the CDR3 reads TGTGCCATCAGTGAGTCGGGTCTAGCGGGCGACACCATCTCCTACGAGCAGTACTTC.

This clonotype was observed a few times. This chain uses TRBV6-9 with TRBJ1-5; possible D gene TRBD1, 6 bases. The germline CDR1 and CDR2 sequences are MNHGY and SVAAGI. The V end was cut by 4 bases, the J end by 3 bases, with 19 bases between. The CDR3 is 17 amino acids. This CDR3 reads CASSSEVPGDNNQPQHF. The CDR3 DNA is TGTGCCAGCAGTTCCGAGGTCCCAGGGGATAACAATCAGCCCCAGCATTTT.

The sample holds many counts of this clonotype. The rearrangement joins TRBV10-2 to TRBJ2-1, with TRBD2 as a possible D gene (5 bases). The CDR3 is 12 residues long. V lost 0 bases and J lost 8, with 5 bases in between. CDR1 is WSHSY and CDR2 is SAAADI in the germline V gene. The CDR3 DNA reads TGCGCCAGCAGTGAGTCGAGGGATGAGCAGTTCTTC. This translates into CASSESRDEQFF.

The genes are TRBV7-9 and TRBJ2-5; 7 bases align to TRBD2. The CDR3 is 16 residues long. The junction had 4 bases not matched to a gene; V was cut back by 0 bases and J by 0 bases. Germline CDR1 SEHNR, CDR2 FQNEAQ (reference sequence). The CDR3 loop reads CASSLALASYQETQYF. In DNA, the CDR3 is TGTGCCAGCAGCTTAGCACTAGCGTCGTACCAAGAGACCCAGTACTTC.

This clonotype was observed many times. The chain recombines TRBV4-3 with TRBJ1-2, with D unresolved. V lost 0 bases to trimming and J lost 5 bases, with 10 bases between them. CDR3 length equals 14 residues. Germline lookup yields CDR1 LGHNA and CDR2 YSLEER. CDR3 DNA sequence: TGCGCCAGCAGCCAAGATCGGGGAAGGTATGGCTACACCTTC. Residues: CASSQDRGRYGYTF.

This clonotype occurred many times. The rearrangement joins TRBV2 to TRBJ2-5; 7 nucleotides agree with TRBD1. The trim removed 6 bases at V and 5 bases at J, leaving 12 bases unmatched. Germline assignment: CDR1 SNHLY and CDR2 FYNNEI. The CDR3 is 15 residues long. CDR3 sequence (DNA): TGTGCCAGCAGCCCAACAGGGGCCTTGTTCGAGACCCAGTACTTC. Translated: CASSPTGALFETQYF.